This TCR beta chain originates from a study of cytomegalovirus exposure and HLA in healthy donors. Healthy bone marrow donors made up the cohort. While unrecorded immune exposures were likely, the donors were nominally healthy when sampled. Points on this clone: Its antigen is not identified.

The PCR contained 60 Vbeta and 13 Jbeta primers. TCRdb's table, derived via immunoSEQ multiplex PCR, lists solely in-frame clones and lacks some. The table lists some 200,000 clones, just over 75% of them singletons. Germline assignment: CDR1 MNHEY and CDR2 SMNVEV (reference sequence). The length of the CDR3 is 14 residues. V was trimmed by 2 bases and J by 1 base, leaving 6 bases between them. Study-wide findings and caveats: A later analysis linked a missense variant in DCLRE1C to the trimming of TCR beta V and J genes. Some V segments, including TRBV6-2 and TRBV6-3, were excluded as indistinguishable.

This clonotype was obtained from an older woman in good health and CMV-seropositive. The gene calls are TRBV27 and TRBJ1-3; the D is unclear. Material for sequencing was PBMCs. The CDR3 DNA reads TGTGCCAGCAGTTTACTAGAATCTGGAAACACCATATATTTT. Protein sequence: CASSLLESGNTIYF.